One sample yielded the 22 T cell receptor beta chains listed below, sequenced in a study of T cells in Graves' hyperthyroidism and ophthalmopathy. RNA transcripts were the template for amplifying TCR beta CDR3 regions. With the HTBI primer set, the TCR CDR3 went through a first round of RT-PCR. TCRdb ran MiXCR on the multiplex PCR reads and lists one entry per CDR3 protein. Seen here are a few hundred thousand distinct CDR3 sequences, about 16% observed once, and the top ten hold 30% to 35%. Source material: blood. The receptor source for this set is a woman aged 25 to 39 with Graves' hyperthyroidism.

The chain couples TRBV6-1 to TRBJ1-2, with D tentatively TRBD1 (5 bases). With 5 bases removed from V and 4 bases from J, the gap between germline ends came to 14 bases. CDR1 and CDR2 from the germline V gene are MNHNS and SASEGT. The CDR3 has 14 residues. As DNA, the CDR3 is TGTGCCAGCAGTTATGAGGGGCTTTCCTATGGCTACACCTTC. Its protein product is CASSYEGLSYGYTF.

The rearrangement uses TRBV6-1 and TRBJ1-1; D not resolved. This CDR3 is 14 amino acids long. V was pared by 5 bases and J by 0 bases, with 10 bases between. Germline-derived CDR1 and CDR2 are MNHNS and SASEGT. The CDR3 DNA reads TGTGCCAGCAGTATGAGCGAGATGAACACTGAAGCTTTCTTT. This translates into CASSMSEMNTEAFF.

At least ten counts were recorded for this clonotype. V usage is TRBV20-1 and J usage is TRBJ2-7, with a possible D match to TRBD1 (6 bases). CDR1 and CDR2 (germline): DFQATT, SNEGSKA (reference sequence). Between the trimmed V and J ends, which lost 0 bases and 3 bases, there was a span of 9 bases. The CDR3 covers 13 residues. The CDR3 loop reads CSARDRTDYEQYF. The CDR3 nucleotides are TGCAGTGCTAGAGATAGGACAGACTACGAGCAGTACTTC.

This clonotype was recorded many times. The rearrangement joins TRBV10-3 to TRBJ2-7, with D hard to call. CDR1 and CDR2 (germline): ENHRY, SYGVKD. CDR3 size: 11 residues. With 1 base removed from V and 3 bases from J, the gap between germline ends came to 1 base. As DNA, the CDR3 is TGTGCCATCAGTGAGTTCTACGAGCAGTACTTC. Residues: CAISEFYEQYF.

The rearrangement uses TRBV20-1 and TRBJ2-7; TRBD1 matches at 7 bases. Germline trimming cut 7 bases from V and 6 bases from J; bases unmatched to any gene: 6. CDR3 length: 11 amino acids. In germline, CDR1 is DFQATT, CDR2 SNEGSKA (reference sequence). CDR3 sequence: CSVQQGIEQYF. The CDR3 DNA follows: TGCAGTGTTCAACAGGGGATCGAGCAGTACTTC.

Many counts were recorded for this clonotype. The gene calls are TRBV5-1 and TRBJ2-1; 8 bases line up with TRBD1. The length of the CDR3 is 14 residues. Germline CDR1 is SGHRS and CDR2 is YFSETQ. Trimming cost V 4 bases and J 5 bases; bases outside gene matches: 5. CDR3 coding DNA: TGCGCCAGCAGCACCGGACAGGGCAACAATGAGCAGTTCTTC. It specifies CASSTGQGNNEQFF.

A remark on this clonotype: This may be a read error, as it is one base from a much larger clone. This chain uses TRBV7-8 with TRBJ2-5; no firm D call. Germline-derived CDR1 and CDR2 are SGHVS and FQNEAQ. There are 15 residues in the CDR3. V gave up 2 bases and J gave up 2 bases, with 12 bases separating them. Here the CDR3 DNA reads TGTGCCAGCAGCTTATGGCAGAGACAACAAGAGACCCAGTACTTC. Translated: CASSLWQRQQETQYF.

V and J are TRBV20-1 and TRBJ1-6; possible D gene TRBD1, 6 bases. The germline V and J ends were trimmed by 0 bases and 5 bases, with 14 bases remaining between them. Germline V CDR1 and CDR2: DFQATT, SNEGSKA (reference sequence). The CDR3 is 16 residues long. CDR3 amino acids: CSARDGGQADNSPLHF. The CDR3 DNA is TGCAGTGCTAGAGATGGGGGGCAGGCGGATAATTCACCCCTCCACTTT.

This clonotype was observed at least ten times. This chain links TRBV30 with TRBJ2-1; 9 bases agree with TRBD2. The CDR3 has 16 amino acids. Germline V lookup: CDR1 GTSNPN, CDR2 SVGIG (reference sequence). Trimming at V came to 0 bases and at J to 4 bases, leaving 7 bases not matched to a gene. The CDR3 DNA reads as TGTGCCTGGAGTGTACGGCTGACTAGCGGTTACAATGAGCAGTTCTTC. Translating gives CAWSVRLTSGYNEQFF. The complete variable domain, with remaining parts taken from reference TRBV30 and TRBJ2-1, reads SQTIHQWPATLVQPVGSPLSLECTVEGTSNPNLYWYRQAAGRGLQLLFYSVGIGQISSEVPQNLSASRPQDRQFILSSKKLLLSDSGFYLCAWSVRLTSGYNEQFFGPGTRLTVL.

V usage is TRBV19 and J usage is TRBJ1-5, with D tentatively TRBD1 (5 bases). Trimming left V 4 bases short and J 3 bases short, with 16 bases between. CDR1 is LNHDA and CDR2 is SQIVND in the germline V gene (reference sequence). The CDR3 totals 16 residues. CDR3 amino acids: CASSRWGREVNQPQHF. The CDR3 coding sequence is TGTGCCAGTAGTAGGTGGGGCAGGGAGGTCAATCAGCCCCAGCATTTT.

In this sample, this clonotype turned up many times. V and J are TRBV6-1 and TRBJ1-5, with 7 bases fitting TRBD1. CDR3 length: 14 residues. V lost 2 bases and J lost 3; bases outside the gene matches: 1. Germline CDR1 MNHNS, CDR2 SASEGT. The CDR3 DNA follows: TGTGCCAGCAGTGAAACAGGGGCCAATCAGCCCCAGCATTTT. This sequence encodes CASSETGANQPQHF.

Details on this clonotype: A much bigger clone sits one base away, suggesting this may be a read error. The J gene is TRBJ2-1, the V gene TRBV27; 7 bases are a match to TRBD1. The CDR3 has 13 amino acids. The germline V gene has CDR1 MNHEY and CDR2 SMNVEV (reference sequence). Unmatched junction bases numbered 7, after V lost 6 bases and J lost 8 bases. CDR3 DNA sequence: TGTGCCAGCAGGCCTAACAGGGGATATGAGCAGTTCTTC. Translation: CASRPNRGYEQFF.

This clonotype has a handful of counts. V is TRBV9 and J is TRBJ2-3; 9 bases are a match to TRBD2. The J segment lost 0 bases and the V segment lost 8 bases, leaving 7 bases of the junction unmatched. CDR1 is SGDLS, CDR2 YYNGEE, per germline. The CDR3 spans 15 residues. Here the CDR3 reads CASAREGRSTDTQYF. The CDR3 DNA sequence: TGTGCCAGTGCGCGGGAGGGCCGTAGCACAGATACGCAGTATTTT.

Comment on this clonotype: This sequence may be a read error, since a much larger clone differs from it by one base. This chain links TRBV18 with TRBJ2-1, with 14 bases matching TRBD2. The CDR3 consists of 16 residues. Germline V lookup: CDR1 KGHSH, CDR2 LQKENI. CDR3 nucleotides: TGTGCCAGCACACCGGGACTAGCGGGAGACTACAATGAGCAGTTCTTC. This codes for CASTPGLAGDYNEQFF.

This clonotype was counted between two and nine times. This chain connects TRBV12-3 or TRBV12-4 to TRBJ1-1; 10 nucleotides match TRBD1. CDR3 length: 17 amino acids. The J segment lost 2 bases and the V segment lost 5 bases, leaving 11 bases of the junction unmatched. The CDR3 reads CASSTLRDRGYNTEAFF. The CDR3 coding sequence is TGTGCCAGCAGTACCCTCCGGGACAGGGGCTACAACACTGAAGCTTTCTTT.

Only a few counts were recorded for this clonotype. This sequence joins TRBV5-5 and TRBJ2-1; tentatively, D is TRBD2 (5 bases). Trimming took 0 bases from V and 8 from J, leaving 15 bases between them. The CDR3 length is 15 residues. From germline, CDR1 is SGHKS and CDR2 YYEKEE (reference sequence). The CDR3 sequence: CASSLAGSGSDEQFF. DNA of the CDR3: TGTGCCAGCAGCTTGGCGGGATCGGGTAGCGATGAGCAGTTCTTC.

The rearrangement links TRBV28 to TRBJ2-1; the match to TRBD2 covers 7 bases. The CDR3 consists of 15 residues. CDR1 is MDHEN and CDR2 is SYDVKM in the germline V gene. Losses at the gene ends were 4 bases for V and 4 bases for J; bases not matched to a gene: 7. The CDR3 coding sequence is TGTGCCAGCAGTTCGACCGGGACTATTTACAATGAGCAGTTCTTC. It encodes CASSSTGTIYNEQFF.

Ten or more counts support this clonotype. V and J are TRBV30 and TRBJ1-5; 8 nucleotides align to TRBD1. Germline assignment: CDR1 GTSNPN and CDR2 SVGIG (reference sequence). The CDR3 extends over 16 amino acids. V was pared by 3 bases and J by 5 bases, with 12 bases of the junction left unmatched. Here the CDR3 reads CAWSPRGRGLDQPQHF. The CDR3 DNA reads TGTGCCTGGAGCCCACGGGGCAGGGGGCTTGATCAGCCCCAGCATTTT. The variable domain in full, completed from reference TRBV30 and TRBJ1-5, reads SQTIHQWPATLVQPVGSPLSLECTVEGTSNPNLYWYRQAAGRGLQLLFYSVGIGQISSEVPQNLSASRPQDRQFILSSKKLLLSDSGFYLCAWSPRGRGLDQPQHFGDGTRLSIL.

This clonotype has a handful of counts. This rearrangement joins TRBV11-2 to TRBJ2-7, with 9 bases matching TRBD2. In germline, CDR1 is SGHAT, CDR2 FQNNGV. V lost 1 base, J lost 5 bases, and 0 bases stayed unmatched. This CDR3 spans 13 amino acids. CDR3 nucleotides: TGTGCCAGCAGCTTAGGCGGGAGGGACGAGCAGTACTTC. Protein: CASSLGGRDEQYF.

This clonotype showed up just a few times. V is TRBV28 and J is TRBJ2-7, with 10 bases identical to TRBD2. Germline V gene sequence: CDR1 MDHEN, CDR2 SYDVKM. V was clipped by 5 bases and J by 4 bases; unmatched bases: 5. The CDR3 loop spans 14 amino acids. CDR3 amino acids: CASSPPSGRYEQYF. In DNA, the CDR3 is TGTGCCAGCAGTCCTCCTAGCGGGAGATACGAGCAGTACTTC.

This clonotype came up once. Just one base apart from a much larger clone, this may be a read error. The conserved final phenylalanine or tryptophan is absent from the CDR3, which likely points to a read error. The V and J genes are TRBV12-3 or TRBV12-4 and TRBJ1-2; 7 bases agree with TRBD1. J was trimmed by 4 bases and V by 3 bases; bases with no gene match: 8. The CDR3 is made up of 15 amino acids. The CDR3 DNA is TGTGCCAGCAGTTTTAGACAGGGACAAGGCTATGGCTACACCCTC. This codes for CASSFRQGQGYGYTL.

This clonotype has only a few counts. V usage is TRBV5-1 and J usage is TRBJ2-1; the match to TRBD2 covers 13 bases. V was pared by 4 bases and J by 3 bases, with 7 bases of the junction left unmatched. The CDR3 covers 17 residues. Germline V gene lookup returns CDR1 SGHRS and CDR2 YFSETQ. CDR3 nucleotides: TGCGCCAGCAGCACCGGGACTAGCGGGACTAACTACAATGAGCAGTTCTTC. Protein product: CASSTGTSGTNYNEQFF.